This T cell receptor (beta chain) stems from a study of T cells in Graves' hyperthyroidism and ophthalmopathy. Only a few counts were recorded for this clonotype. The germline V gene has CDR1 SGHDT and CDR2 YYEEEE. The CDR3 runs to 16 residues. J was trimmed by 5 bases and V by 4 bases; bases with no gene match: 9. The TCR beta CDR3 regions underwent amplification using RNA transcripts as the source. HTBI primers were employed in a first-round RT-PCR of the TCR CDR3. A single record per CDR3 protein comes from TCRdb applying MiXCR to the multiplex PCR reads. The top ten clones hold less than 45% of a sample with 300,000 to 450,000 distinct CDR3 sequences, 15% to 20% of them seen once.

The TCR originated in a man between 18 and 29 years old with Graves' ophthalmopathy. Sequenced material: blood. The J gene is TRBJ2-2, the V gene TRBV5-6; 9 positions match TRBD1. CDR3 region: CASSPTGTGSTGELFF. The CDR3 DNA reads TGTGCCAGCAGCCCCACCGGGACAGGGTCAACCGGGGAGCTGTTTTTT. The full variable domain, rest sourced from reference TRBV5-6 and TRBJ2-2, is DAGVTQSPTHLIKTRGQQVTLRCSPKSGHDTVSWYQQALGQGPQFIFQYYEEEERQRGNFPDRFSGHQFPNYSSELNVNALLLGDSALYLCASSPTGTGSTGELFFGEGSRLTVL.